This entry features one T cell receptor beta chain sequence. The antigen is not known. The protocol was immunoSEQ multiplex PCR, while the TCRdb copy is restricted to in-frame clones and leaves out a portion. In the table there are roughly 170,000 clones, around 87% of which are singletons. The V end was cut by 0 bases, the J end by 7 bases, with 15 bases between. This CDR3 has 15 amino acids. Germline loops: CDR1 LGHDT, CDR2 YNNKEL (reference sequence). This sample stems from a study of T cell responses to AZD1222 COVID-19 vaccine. The overall study: Second-dose schedules of about 4 or about 12 weeks were combined. Study findings and constraints: Donors in the cohort were predominantly white British and more often female, and clonal diversity was possibly underestimated. All repertoire sampling was performed exclusively after the peak T cell response.

The J gene is TRBJ1-2, the V gene TRBV3-1 (or the pseudogene TRBV3-2), with D possibly being TRBD1 (6 bases). The sequences come from peripheral blood, collected on day 0 of AZD1222 vaccination. This TCR was recovered from an adult in good health. The CDR3 DNA reads as TGTGCCAGCAGCCAAGATTCAGGAACAGGGTTTGGCTACACCTTC. Its protein product is CASSQDSGTGFGYTF.